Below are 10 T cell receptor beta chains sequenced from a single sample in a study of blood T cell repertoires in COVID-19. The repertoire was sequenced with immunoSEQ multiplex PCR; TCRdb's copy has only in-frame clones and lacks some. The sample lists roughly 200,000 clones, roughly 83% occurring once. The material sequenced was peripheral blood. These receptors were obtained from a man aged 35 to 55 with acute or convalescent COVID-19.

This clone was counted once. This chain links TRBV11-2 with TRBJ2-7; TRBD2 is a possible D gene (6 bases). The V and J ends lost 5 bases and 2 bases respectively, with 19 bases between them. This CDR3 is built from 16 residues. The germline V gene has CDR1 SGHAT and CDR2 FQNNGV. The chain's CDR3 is CASSQGGTLVAYEQYF. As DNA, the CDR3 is TGTGCCAGCAGCCAAGGCGGGACTCTCGTGGCCTACGAGCAGTACTTC.

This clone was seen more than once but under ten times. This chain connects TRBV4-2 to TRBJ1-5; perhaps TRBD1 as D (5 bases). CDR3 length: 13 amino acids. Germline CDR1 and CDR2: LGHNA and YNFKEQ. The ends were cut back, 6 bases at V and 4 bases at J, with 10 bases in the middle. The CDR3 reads CASSTTVNQPQHF. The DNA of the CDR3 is TGTGCCAGCAGTACGACAGTTAATCAGCCCCAGCATTTT.

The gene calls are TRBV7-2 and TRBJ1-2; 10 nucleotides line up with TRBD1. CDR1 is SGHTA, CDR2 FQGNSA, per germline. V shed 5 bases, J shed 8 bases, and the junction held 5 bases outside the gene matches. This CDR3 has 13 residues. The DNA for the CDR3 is TGTGCCAGCAGCGTCGGGACAGGGGAAGGCTACACCTTC. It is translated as CASSVGTGEGYTF.

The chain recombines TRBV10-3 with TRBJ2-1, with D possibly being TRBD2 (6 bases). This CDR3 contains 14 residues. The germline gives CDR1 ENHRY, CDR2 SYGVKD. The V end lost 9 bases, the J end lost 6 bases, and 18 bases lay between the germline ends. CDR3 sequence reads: CAIRPMGGGNEQFF. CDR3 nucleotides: TGTGCCATTCGTCCTATGGGGGGAGGCAATGAGCAGTTCTTC.

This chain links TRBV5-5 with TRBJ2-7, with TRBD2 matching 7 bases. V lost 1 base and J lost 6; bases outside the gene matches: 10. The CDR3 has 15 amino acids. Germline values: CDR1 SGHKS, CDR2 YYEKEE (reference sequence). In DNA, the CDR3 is TGTGCCAGCAGCTTGCAGGTTGCGGGGAGGGGCGAGCAGTACTTC. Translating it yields CASSLQVAGRGEQYF.

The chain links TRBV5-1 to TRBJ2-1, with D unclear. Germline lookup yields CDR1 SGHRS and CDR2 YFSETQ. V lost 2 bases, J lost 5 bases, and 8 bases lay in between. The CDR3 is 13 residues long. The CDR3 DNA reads TGCGCCAGCAGCTTAAGCCTTAACAATGAGCAGTTCTTC. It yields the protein CASSLSLNNEQFF.

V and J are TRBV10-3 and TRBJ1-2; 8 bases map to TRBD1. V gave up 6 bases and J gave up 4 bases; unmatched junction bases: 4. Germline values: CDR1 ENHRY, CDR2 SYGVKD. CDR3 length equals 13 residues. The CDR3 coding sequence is TGTGCCATCAGACAGGGGGAGTCCTATGGCTACACCTTC. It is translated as CAIRQGESYGYTF.

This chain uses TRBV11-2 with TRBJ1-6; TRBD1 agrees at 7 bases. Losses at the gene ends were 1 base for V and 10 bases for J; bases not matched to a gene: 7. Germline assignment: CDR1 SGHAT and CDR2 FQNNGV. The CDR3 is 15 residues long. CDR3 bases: TGTGCCAGCAGCTTAGCAGGGCAGGGGGAATCACCCCTCCACTTT. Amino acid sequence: CASSLAGQGESPLHF.

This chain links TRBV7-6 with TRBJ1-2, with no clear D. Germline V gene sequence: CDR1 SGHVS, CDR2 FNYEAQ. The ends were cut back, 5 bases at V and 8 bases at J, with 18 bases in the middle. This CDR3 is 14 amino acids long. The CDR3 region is CASSGWEMSGGYTF. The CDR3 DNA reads TGTGCCAGCAGCGGCTGGGAGATGAGTGGGGGCTACACCTTC.

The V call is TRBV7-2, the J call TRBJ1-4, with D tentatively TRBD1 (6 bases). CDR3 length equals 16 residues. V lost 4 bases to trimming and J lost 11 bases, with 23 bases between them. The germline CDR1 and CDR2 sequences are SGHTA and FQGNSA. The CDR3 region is CASSSRGGFRGAKLFF. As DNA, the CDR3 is TGTGCCAGCAGCTCCCGTGGGGGTTTTCGGGGGGCGAAACTGTTTTTT.